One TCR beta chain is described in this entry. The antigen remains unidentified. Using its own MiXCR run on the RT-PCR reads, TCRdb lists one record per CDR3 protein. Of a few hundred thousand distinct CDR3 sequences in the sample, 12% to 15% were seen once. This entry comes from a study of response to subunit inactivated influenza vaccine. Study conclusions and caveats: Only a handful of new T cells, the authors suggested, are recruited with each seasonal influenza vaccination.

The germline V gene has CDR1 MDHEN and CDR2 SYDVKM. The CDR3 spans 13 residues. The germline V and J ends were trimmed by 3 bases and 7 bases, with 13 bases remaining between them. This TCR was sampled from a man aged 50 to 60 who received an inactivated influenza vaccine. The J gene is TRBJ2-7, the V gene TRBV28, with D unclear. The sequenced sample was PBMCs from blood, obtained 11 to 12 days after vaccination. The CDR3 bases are TGTGCCAGCAGTTTTCCGGTGTCGGGTGAGCAGTACTTC. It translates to CASSFPVSGEQYF.